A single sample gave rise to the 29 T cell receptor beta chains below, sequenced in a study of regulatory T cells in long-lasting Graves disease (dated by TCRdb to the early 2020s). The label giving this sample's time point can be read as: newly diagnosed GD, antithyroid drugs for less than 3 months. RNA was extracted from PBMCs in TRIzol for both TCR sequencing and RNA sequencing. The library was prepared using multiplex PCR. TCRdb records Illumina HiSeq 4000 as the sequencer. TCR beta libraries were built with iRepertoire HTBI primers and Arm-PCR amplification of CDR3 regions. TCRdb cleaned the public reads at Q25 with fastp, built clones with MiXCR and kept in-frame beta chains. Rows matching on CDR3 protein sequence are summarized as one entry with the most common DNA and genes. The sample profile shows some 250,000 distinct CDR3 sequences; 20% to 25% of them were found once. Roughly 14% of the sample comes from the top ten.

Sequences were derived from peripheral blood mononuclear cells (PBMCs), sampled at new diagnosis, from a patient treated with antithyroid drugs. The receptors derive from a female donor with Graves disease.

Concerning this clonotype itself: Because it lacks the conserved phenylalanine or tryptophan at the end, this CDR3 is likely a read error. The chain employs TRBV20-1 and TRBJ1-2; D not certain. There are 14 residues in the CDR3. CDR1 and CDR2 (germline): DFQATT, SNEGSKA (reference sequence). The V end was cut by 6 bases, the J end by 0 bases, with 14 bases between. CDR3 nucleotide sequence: TGCAGTGCCCCCCCTCGTACAGCTAACTATGGCTACACCTCC. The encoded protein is CSAPPRTANYGYTS.

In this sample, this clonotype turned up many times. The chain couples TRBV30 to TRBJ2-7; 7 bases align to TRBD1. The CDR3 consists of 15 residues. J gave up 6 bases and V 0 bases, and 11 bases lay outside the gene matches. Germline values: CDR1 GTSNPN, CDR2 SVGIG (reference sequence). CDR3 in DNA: TGTGCCTGGAGTGTACTACAGGGGAGACAACGCGAGCAGTACTTC. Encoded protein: CAWSVLQGRQREQYF.

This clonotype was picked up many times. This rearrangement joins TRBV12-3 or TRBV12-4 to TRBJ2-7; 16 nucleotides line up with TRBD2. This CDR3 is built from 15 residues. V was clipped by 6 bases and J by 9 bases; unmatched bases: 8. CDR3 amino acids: CASRFGTSGGEVQYF. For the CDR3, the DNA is TGTGCCAGCAGATTTGGGACTAGCGGGGGGGAGGTGCAGTACTTC.

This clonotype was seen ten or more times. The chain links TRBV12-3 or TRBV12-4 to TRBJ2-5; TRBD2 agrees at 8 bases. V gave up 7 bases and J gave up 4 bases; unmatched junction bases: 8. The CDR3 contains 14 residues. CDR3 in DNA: TGTGCCAGCACACGCGGGAGGTCGGCAGAGACCCAGTACTTC. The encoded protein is CASTRGRSAETQYF.

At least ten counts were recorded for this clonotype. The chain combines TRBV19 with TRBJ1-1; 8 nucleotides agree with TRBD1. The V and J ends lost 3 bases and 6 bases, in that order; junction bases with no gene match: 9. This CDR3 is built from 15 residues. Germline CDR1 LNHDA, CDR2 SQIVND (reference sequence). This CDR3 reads CASSIQAGGVAEAFF. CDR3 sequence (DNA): TGTGCCAGTAGTATCCAAGCAGGGGGCGTGGCTGAAGCTTTCTTT.

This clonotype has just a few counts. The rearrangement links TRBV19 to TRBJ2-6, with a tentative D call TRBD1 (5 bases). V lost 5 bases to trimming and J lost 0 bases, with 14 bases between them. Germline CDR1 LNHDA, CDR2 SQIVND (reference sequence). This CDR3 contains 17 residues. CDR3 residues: CASSFYRDSSGANVLTF. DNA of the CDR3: TGTGCCAGTAGTTTTTATCGCGACAGCTCTGGGGCCAACGTCCTGACTTTC.

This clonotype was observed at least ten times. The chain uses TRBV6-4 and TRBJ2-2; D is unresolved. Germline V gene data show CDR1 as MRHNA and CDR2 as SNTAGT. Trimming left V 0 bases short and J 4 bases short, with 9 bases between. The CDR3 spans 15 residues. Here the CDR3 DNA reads TGTGCCAGCAGTGACTCAAGGACCTCCACCGGGGAGCTGTTTTTT. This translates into CASSDSRTSTGELFF.

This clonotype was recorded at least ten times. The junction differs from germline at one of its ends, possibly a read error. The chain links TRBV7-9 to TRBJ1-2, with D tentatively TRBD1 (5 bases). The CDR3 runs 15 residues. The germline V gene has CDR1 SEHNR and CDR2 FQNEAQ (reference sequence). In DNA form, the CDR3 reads TGTGCCAGCAGCCAATGGGGGACGGAAAACTCTGGCTACACCTTC. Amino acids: CASSQWGTENSGYTF. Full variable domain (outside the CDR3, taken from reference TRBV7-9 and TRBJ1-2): DTGVSQNPRHKITKRGQNVTFRCDPISEHNRLYWYRQTLGQGPEFLTYFQNEAQLEKSRLLSDRFSAERPKGSFSTLEIQRTEQGDSAMYLCASSQWGTENSGYTFGSGTRLTVV.

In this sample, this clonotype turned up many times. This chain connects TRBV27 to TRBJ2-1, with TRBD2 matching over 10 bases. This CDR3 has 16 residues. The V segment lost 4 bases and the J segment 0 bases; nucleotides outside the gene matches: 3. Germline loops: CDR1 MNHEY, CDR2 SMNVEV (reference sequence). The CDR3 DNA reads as TGTGCCAGCAGTTCGACTAGCGGGCGCTCCTACAATGAGCAGTTCTTC. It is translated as CASSSTSGRSYNEQFF.

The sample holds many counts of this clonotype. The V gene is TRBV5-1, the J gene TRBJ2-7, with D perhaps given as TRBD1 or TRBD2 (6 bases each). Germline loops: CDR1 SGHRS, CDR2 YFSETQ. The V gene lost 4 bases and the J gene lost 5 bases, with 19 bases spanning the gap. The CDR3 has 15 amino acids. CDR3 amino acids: CASSQSVGGRNEQYF. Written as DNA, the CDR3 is TGCGCCAGCAGCCAATCGGTTGGGGGGCGGAACGAGCAGTACTTC.

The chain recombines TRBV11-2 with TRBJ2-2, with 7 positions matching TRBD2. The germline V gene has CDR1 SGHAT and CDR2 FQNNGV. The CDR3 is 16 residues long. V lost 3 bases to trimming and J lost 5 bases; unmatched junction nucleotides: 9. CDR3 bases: TGTGCCAGCAGCTTCGGGGGGACCCTGGGGACCGGGGAGCTGTTTTTT. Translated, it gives CASSFGGTLGTGELFF.

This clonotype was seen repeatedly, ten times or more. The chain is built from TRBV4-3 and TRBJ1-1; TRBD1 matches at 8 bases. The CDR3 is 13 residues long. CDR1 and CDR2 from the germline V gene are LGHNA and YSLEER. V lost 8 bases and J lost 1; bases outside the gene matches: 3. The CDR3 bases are TGCGCCAGCGGTGACAGGGGGAACACTGAAGCTTTCTTT. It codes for CASGDRGNTEAFF.

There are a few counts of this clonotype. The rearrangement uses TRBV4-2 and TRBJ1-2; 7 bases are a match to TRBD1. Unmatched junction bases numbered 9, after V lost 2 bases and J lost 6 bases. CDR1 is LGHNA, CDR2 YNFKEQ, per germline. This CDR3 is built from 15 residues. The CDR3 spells CASSQPTGEGNGYTF. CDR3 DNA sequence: TGTGCCAGCAGCCAACCTACAGGGGAAGGAAATGGCTACACCTTC.

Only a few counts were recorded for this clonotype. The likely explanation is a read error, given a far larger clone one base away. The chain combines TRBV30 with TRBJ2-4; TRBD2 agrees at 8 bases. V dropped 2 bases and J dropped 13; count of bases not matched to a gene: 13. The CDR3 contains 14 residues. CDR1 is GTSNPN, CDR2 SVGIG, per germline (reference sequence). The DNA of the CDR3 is TGTGCCTGGAGTAGGGGACTAGGGTACAATGAGCAGTACTTC. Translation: CAWSRGLGYNEQYF.

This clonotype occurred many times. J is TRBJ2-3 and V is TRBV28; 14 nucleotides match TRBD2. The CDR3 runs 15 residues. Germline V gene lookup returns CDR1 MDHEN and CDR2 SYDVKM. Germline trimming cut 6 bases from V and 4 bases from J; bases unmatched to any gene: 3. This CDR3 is CASRATSGRADTQYF. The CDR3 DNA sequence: TGTGCCAGCAGGGCGACTAGCGGGAGGGCAGATACGCAGTATTTT.

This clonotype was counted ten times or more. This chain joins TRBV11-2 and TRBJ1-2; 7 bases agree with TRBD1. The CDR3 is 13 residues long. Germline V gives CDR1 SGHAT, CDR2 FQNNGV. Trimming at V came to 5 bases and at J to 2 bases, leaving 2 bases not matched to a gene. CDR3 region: CASSPGQNYGYTF. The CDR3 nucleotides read TGTGCCAGCAGCCCGGGACAGAACTATGGCTACACCTTC.

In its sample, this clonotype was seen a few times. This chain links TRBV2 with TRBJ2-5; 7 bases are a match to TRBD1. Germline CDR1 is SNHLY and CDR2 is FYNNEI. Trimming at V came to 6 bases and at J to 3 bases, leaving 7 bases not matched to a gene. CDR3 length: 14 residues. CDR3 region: CASRSGTAKETQYF. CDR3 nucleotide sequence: TGTGCCAGCAGGTCCGGGACAGCGAAAGAGACCCAGTACTTC.

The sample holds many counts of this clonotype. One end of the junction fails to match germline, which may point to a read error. The CDR3 DNA reads TGTGCCAGCAGTATCATAGCGGGAGACTACCACTTC. Its translation is CASSIIAGDYHF. The chain has TRBV12-3 or TRBV12-4 and TRBJ2-7, with TRBD2 matching 9 bases. CDR3 length: 12 residues.

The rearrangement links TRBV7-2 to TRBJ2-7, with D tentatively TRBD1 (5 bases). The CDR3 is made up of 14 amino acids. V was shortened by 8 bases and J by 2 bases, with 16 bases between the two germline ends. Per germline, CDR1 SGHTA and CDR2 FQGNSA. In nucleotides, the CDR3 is TGTGCCAGCCAGGGTTTCCCGTTACCCTACGAGCAGTACTTC. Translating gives CASQGFPLPYEQYF.

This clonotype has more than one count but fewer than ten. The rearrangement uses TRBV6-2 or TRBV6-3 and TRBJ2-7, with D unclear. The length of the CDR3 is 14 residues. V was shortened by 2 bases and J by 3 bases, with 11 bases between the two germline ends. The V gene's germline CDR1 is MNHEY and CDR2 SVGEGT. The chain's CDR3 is CASSYAEQNYEQYF. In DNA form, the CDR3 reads TGTGCCAGCAGTTACGCGGAGCAAAACTACGAGCAGTACTTC.

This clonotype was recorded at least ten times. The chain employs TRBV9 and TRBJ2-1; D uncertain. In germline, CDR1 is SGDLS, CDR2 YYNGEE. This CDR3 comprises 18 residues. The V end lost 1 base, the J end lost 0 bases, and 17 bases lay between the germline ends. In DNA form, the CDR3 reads TGTGCCAGCAGCGTAACCCTCTCGGCGGTGAGCTCCTACAATGAGCAGTTCTTC. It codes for CASSVTLSAVSSYNEQFF.

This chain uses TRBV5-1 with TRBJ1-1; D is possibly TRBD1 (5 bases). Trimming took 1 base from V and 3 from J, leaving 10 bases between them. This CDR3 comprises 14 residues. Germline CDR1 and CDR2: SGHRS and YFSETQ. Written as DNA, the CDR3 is TGCGCCAGCAGCTTGCAGCAGGGAGACACTGAAGCTTTCTTT. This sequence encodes CASSLQQGDTEAFF.

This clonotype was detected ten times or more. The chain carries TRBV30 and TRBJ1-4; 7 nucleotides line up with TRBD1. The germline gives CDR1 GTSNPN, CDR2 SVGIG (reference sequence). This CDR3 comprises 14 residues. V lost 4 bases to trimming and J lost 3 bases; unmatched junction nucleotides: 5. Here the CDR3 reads CAWTPGTANEKLFF. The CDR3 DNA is TGTGCCTGGACCCCCGGGACAGCTAATGAAAAACTGTTTTTT.

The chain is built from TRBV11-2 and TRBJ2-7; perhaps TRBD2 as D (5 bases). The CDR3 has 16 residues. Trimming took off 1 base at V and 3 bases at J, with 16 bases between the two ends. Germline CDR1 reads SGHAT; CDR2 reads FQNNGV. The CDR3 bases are TGTGCCAGCAGCTTAGGAGGCCAGCGGAAAGACTACGAGCAGTACTTC. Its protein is CASSLGGQRKDYEQYF.

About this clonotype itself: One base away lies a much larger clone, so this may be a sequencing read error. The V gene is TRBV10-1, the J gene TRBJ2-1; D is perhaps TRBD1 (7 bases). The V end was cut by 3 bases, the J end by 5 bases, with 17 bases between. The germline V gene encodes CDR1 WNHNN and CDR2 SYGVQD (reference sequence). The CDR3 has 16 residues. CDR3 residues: CASSDSGGSSHNEQFF. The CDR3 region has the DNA TGCGCCAGCAGTGATTCAGGGGGGAGTTCCCACAATGAGCAGTTCTTC.

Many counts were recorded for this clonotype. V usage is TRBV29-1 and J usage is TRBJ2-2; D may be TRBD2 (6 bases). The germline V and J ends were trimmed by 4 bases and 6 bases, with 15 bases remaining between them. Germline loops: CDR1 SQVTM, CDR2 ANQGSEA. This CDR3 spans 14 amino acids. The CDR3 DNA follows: TGCAGCGTTGGACTAGTTCAAGGCTCCGGGGAGCTGTTTTTT. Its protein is CSVGLVQGSGELFF.

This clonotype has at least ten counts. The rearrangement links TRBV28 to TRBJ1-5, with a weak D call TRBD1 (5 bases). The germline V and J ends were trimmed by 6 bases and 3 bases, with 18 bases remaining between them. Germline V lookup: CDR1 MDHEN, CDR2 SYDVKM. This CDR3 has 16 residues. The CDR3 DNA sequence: TGTGCCAGCAGCCTACGGGGGTTGGGTAACAATCAGCCCCAGCATTTT. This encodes CASSLRGLGNNQPQHF.

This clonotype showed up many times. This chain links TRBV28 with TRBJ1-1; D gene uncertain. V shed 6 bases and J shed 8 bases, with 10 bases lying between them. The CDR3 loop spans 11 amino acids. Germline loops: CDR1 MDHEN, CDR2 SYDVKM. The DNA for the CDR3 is TGTGCCAGCAGCCCTCGGCGGGAAGCTTTCTTT. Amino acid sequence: CASSPRREAFF.

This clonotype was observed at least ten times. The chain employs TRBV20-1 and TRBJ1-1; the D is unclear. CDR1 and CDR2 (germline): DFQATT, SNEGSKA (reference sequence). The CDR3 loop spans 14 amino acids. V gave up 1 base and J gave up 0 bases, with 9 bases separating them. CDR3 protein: CSARGMDLNTEAFF. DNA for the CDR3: TGCAGTGCTAGAGGAATGGATCTGAACACTGAAGCTTTCTTT.